The clone carrying this TCR beta chain was counted once. Antigen specificity is unknown. PCR amplification relied on 60 Vbeta primers (plus 13 Jbeta primers). Sequencing was performed with immunoSEQ multiplex PCR; in TCRdb, only in-frame clones are kept and a portion is missing. The sample lists over 120,000 clones; roughly three quarters were seen once. This entry comes from a study of cytomegalovirus exposure and HLA in healthy donors. Findings and caveats of the study: CMV serostatus was the sole immune exposure data available. There were several of the most significant clusters that appeared linked to common viral pathogens in a later analysis.

From germline, CDR1 is SNHLY and CDR2 FYNNEI. The CDR3 is made up of 10 amino acids. V was pared by 8 bases and J by 8 bases, with 6 bases between. The source is a female donor in good health and CMV-seronegative. The source material was PBMCs. This chain uses TRBV2 with TRBJ2-2; weak D call: TRBD1 (5 bases). The CDR3 DNA sequence: TGTGCCAGCCGGACAGGGGAGCTGTTTTTT. Translation gives CASRTGELFF.